Below, one TCR beta chain is given with its context. What it binds is not known. This record comes from a study of blood T cells in healthy people across ages. Study findings and constraints: Expanded clonotype shifts may have been confounded, as the donors had an unknown CMV status.

The V gene lost 0 bases and the J gene lost 2 bases, with 7 bases spanning the gap. CDR1 is SGHRS, CDR2 YFSETQ, per germline. The CDR3 extends over 14 amino acids. A second about 7 to 11 cycle PCR used barcoded and J-beta primers. TCRdb analysed the 5' RACE reads with MiXCR anew, one entry per CDR3 protein. This table has 720,000 or so distinct CDR3 sequences, about 43% appearing once. This TCR derives from a man at least 80 years old in good health. Sequenced material: blood. J is TRBJ2-3 and V is TRBV5-1; unclear D gene. The DNA of the CDR3 is TGCGCCAGCAGCTTGGGATACCTCACAGATACGCAGTATTTT. It encodes CASSLGYLTDTQYF.